The next 19 T cell receptor beta chains were all read from a single sample in a study of T cell repertoires in cytomegalovirus infection. For these receptors, no antigen is known. TCRdb fed the reads into MiXCR, producing one record per CDR3 protein. The sample has some 70,000 distinct CDR3 sequences; 22% are singletons. The sample comprised PBMCs, sequenced either directly or after in vitro stimulation (not recorded which). These TCRs come from a human donor in good health (CMV status not recorded). Some clones in this sample may be carry-over from other donors' samples.

The chain combines TRBV9 with TRBJ2-7; TRBD2 aligns across 9 bases. The V gene end was trimmed by 4 bases and the J gene end by 3 bases; junction bases not matched to a gene: 5. This CDR3 spans 14 amino acids. Germline values: CDR1 SGDLS, CDR2 YYNGEE. CDR3 sequence (DNA): TGTGCCAGCAGCCCGGGACTAGCAGGCTACGAGCAGTACTTC. It translates to CASSPGLAGYEQYF.

The V and J genes are TRBV7-6 and TRBJ2-2; 10 nucleotides agree with TRBD1. Unmatched junction bases numbered 1, after V lost 3 bases and J lost 3 bases. The length of the CDR3 is 15 residues. CDR1 SGHVS and CDR2 FNYEAQ come from the germline V gene. CDR3 coding DNA: TGTGCCAGCAGCTTGGGGACAGGGGACACCGGGGAGCTGTTTTTT. Protein product: CASSLGTGDTGELFF. Based on the CDR3 plus reference TRBV7-6 and TRBJ2-2, the full variable domain is GAGVSQSPRYKVTKRGQDVALRCDPISGHVSLYWYRQALGQGPEFLTYFNYEAQQDKSGLPNDRFSAERPEGSISTLTIQRTEQRDSAMYRCASSLGTGDTGELFFGEGSRLTVL.

The sample holds a few counts of this clonotype. The V and J genes are TRBV5-4 and TRBJ1-1; 7 bases line up with TRBD1. CDR1 is SGHNT and CDR2 is YYREEE in the germline V gene (reference sequence). CDR3 length: 15 residues. V trimming: 4 bases; J trimming: 0 bases; junction bases outside the gene matches: 6. The CDR3 DNA is TGTGCCAGCAGCGGAGGGGGCGCGGTGAACACTGAAGCTTTCTTT. It specifies CASSGGGAVNTEAFF.

The V and J genes are TRBV12-3 or TRBV12-4 and TRBJ2-1; a possible D gene is TRBD2 (6 bases). This CDR3 has 15 residues. Trimming took 2 bases from V and 0 from J, leaving 8 bases between them. The CDR3, as DNA: TGTGCCAGCAGTTTAACTAGCAACTCCTACAATGAGCAGTTCTTC. Protein product: CASSLTSNSYNEQFF.

This clonotype was observed a few times. The chain uses TRBV5-4 and TRBJ1-1, with TRBD1 identical over 7 bases. CDR1 SGHNT and CDR2 YYREEE come from the germline V gene (reference sequence). The V and J ends lost 3 bases and 0 bases, in that order; junction bases with no gene match: 8. This CDR3 has 16 residues. As DNA, the CDR3 is TGTGCCAGCAGCTCGCCGGGACAGCGATTGAACACTGAAGCTTTCTTT. It yields the protein CASSSPGQRLNTEAFF.

Worth noting for this clonotype: One end of the junction varies from germline; a read error may be responsible. This chain links TRBV4-1 with TRBJ2-1, with D tentatively TRBD2 (6 bases). This CDR3 region has 14 residues. Germline V gene data show CDR1 as MGHRA and CDR2 as YSYEKL. This CDR3 reads CASSQDSTRDEQLF. The DNA of the CDR3 is TGCGCCAGCAGCCAAGATTCAACGCGGGATGAGCAGTTATTC.

This clonotype was observed a few times. The chain is built from TRBV11-2 and TRBJ1-3, with D unclear. CDR1 is SGHAT, CDR2 FQNNGV, per germline. V was clipped by 5 bases and J by 0 bases, with 11 bases between them. The CDR3 has 15 residues. The CDR3 bases are TGTGCCAGCAGCGAGGACGCCTTCTCTGGAAACACCATATATTTT. Translation: CASSEDAFSGNTIYF.

In this sample, this clonotype turned up a few times. The rearrangement uses TRBV12-3 or TRBV12-4 and TRBJ1-4, with D possibly TRBD1 on 6 matching bases. Trimming cost V 3 bases and J 8 bases, with 19 bases left between them. This CDR3 is built from 16 residues. The CDR3 loop reads CASSFGGGRRKEKLFF. CDR3 coding DNA: TGTGCCAGCAGTTTTGGGGGGGGGCGACGGAAAGAAAAACTGTTTTTT.

This clonotype was counted ten times or more. V gene TRBV13 combines with J gene TRBJ2-6; the D is unclear. The CDR3 totals 15 residues. V was shortened by 5 bases and J by 4 bases, with 12 bases between the two germline ends. CDR1 PRHDT and CDR2 FYEKMQ come from the germline V gene (reference sequence). Written as DNA, the CDR3 is TGTGCCAGCAGCGCCTCCGGGCGGGGGGCCAACGTCCTGACTTTC. This codes for CASSASGRGANVLTF. Using reference TRBV13 and TRBJ2-6 for the parts outside the CDR3, the full variable domain is AAGVIQSPRHLIKEKRETATLKCYPIPRHDTVYWYQQGPGQDPQFLISFYEKMQSDKGSIPDRFSAQQFSDYHSELNMSSLELGDSALYFCASSASGRGANVLTFGAGSRLTVL.

This clonotype was seen only a few times. The rearrangement links TRBV6-1 to TRBJ1-4; TRBD1 matches 7 bases. The junction had 11 bases not matched to a gene; V was cut back by 2 bases and J by 11 bases. CDR3 size: 15 residues. Per the germline V gene, CDR1 is MNHNS and CDR2 is SASEGT. The CDR3 DNA sequence: TGTGCCAGCAGTGAAAGTTTTGGGACAGCGACTAAACTGTTTTTT. It is translated as CASSESFGTATKLFF.

This clonotype was counted many times. V is TRBV11-3 and J is TRBJ1-2; the D is unclear. The CDR3 is 11 amino acids. CDR1 and CDR2 from the germline V gene are SGHNT and YENEEA. V gave up 10 bases and J gave up 8 bases, with 14 bases separating them. The CDR3: CAIGIPAGYTF. The CDR3 region has the DNA TGTGCCATCGGGATCCCTGCGGGCTACACCTTC.

This clonotype has a count of ten or more. The chain links TRBV7-2 to TRBJ2-7, with 7 bases lining up with TRBD1. The J segment lost 1 base and the V segment lost 5 bases, leaving 11 bases of the junction unmatched. Germline values: CDR1 SGHTA, CDR2 FQGNSA. This CDR3 contains 16 residues. The CDR3 here is CASSSAGTAVSYEQYF. Here the CDR3 DNA reads TGTGCCAGCAGCAGTGCTGGGACAGCAGTTTCCTACGAGCAGTACTTC.

This clonotype was seen many times. The V call is TRBV7-2, the J call TRBJ1-5, with D hard to call. Trimming left V 0 bases short and J 6 bases short, with 9 bases between. Germline V gene sequence: CDR1 SGHTA, CDR2 FQGNSA. The CDR3 consists of 14 residues. As DNA, the CDR3 is TGTGCCAGCAGCTTAGCGACGGTAACTCAGCCCCAGCATTTT. This codes for CASSLATVTQPQHF.

The gene calls are TRBV6-2 or TRBV6-3 and TRBJ2-1, with D tentatively TRBD2 (7 bases). The length of the CDR3 is 16 residues. V was shortened by 7 bases and J by 8 bases, with 24 bases between the two germline ends. Germline-derived CDR1 and CDR2 are MNHEY and SVGEGT. CDR3 coding DNA: TGTGCCAGCACCGTAATGGGGGCTAGCGGTTGGGATGAGCAGTTCTTC. It codes for CASTVMGASGWDEQFF.

This clonotype has only a few counts. The chain couples TRBV7-2 to TRBJ1-1; D is unresolved. The CDR3 spans 12 residues. Germline values: CDR1 SGHTA, CDR2 FQGNSA. V shed 5 bases and J shed 4 bases, with 8 bases lying between them. The CDR3 nucleotides read TGTGCCAGCAGCAGGGAATTCACTGAAGCTTTCTTT. Its translation is CASSREFTEAFF.

This clonotype was observed a handful of times. The gene calls are TRBV5-3 and TRBJ1-1; D is perhaps TRBD1 (5 bases). TRBV5-3 is an ORF; its function is uncertain. Trimming took 0 bases from V and 7 from J, leaving 13 bases between them. The CDR3 runs 14 residues. This CDR3 is CARSLGQGVDEAFF. In nucleotides, the CDR3 is TGTGCCAGAAGCTTGGGGCAGGGAGTTGATGAAGCTTTCTTT.

This clonotype was seen only once. This chain uses TRBV7-2 with TRBJ2-1, with 9 nucleotides matching TRBD2. Losses at the gene ends were 0 bases for V and 4 bases for J; bases not matched to a gene: 16. The germline V gene encodes CDR1 SGHTA and CDR2 FQGNSA. The CDR3 has 20 amino acids. The CDR3 here is CASSLAGLAGTKGSYNEQFF. CDR3 nucleotide sequence: TGTGCCAGCAGCTTAGCCGGGCTAGCGGGAACGAAGGGTAGTTACAATGAGCAGTTCTTC.

This rearrangement joins TRBV4-3 to TRBJ1-1; 7 bases are shared with TRBD1. Germline V lookup: CDR1 LGHNA, CDR2 YSLEER. Unmatched junction bases numbered 7, after V lost 3 bases and J lost 6 bases. The CDR3 totals 14 residues. The CDR3 sequence is CASSQDYRGAEAFF. CDR3 DNA: TGCGCCAGCAGCCAGGATTACAGGGGAGCTGAAGCTTTCTTT.

This clonotype was counted a few times. This chain joins TRBV7-9 and TRBJ2-1; the D gene is possibly TRBD1 (5 bases). The germline V and J ends were trimmed by 4 bases and 7 bases, with 14 bases remaining between them. The CDR3 has 14 amino acids. Germline CDR1 reads SEHNR; CDR2 reads FQNEAQ (reference sequence). CDR3 sequence: CASSSLTVSNEQFF. Written as DNA, the CDR3 is TGTGCCAGCAGCTCTTTGACAGTTTCAAATGAGCAGTTCTTC.